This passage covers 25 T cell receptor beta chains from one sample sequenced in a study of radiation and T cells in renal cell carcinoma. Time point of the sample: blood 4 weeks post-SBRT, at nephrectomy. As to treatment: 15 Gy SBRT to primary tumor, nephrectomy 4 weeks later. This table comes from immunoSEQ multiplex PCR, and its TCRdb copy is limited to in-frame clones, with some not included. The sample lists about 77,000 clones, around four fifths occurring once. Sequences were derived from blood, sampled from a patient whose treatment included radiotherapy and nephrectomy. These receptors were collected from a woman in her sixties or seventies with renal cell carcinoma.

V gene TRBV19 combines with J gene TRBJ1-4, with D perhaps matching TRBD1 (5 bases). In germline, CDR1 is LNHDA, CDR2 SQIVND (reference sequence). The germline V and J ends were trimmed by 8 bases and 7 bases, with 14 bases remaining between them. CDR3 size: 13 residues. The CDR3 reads CASLDRIGEKLFF. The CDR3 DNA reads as TGTGCCAGTCTAGACAGAATCGGTGAAAAACTGTTTTTT. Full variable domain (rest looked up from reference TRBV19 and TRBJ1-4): DGGITQSPKYLFRKEGQNVTLSCEQNLNHDAMYWYRQDPGQGLRLIYYSQIVNDFQKGDIAEGYSVSREKKESFPLTVTSAQKNPTAFYLCASLDRIGEKLFFGSGTQLSVL.

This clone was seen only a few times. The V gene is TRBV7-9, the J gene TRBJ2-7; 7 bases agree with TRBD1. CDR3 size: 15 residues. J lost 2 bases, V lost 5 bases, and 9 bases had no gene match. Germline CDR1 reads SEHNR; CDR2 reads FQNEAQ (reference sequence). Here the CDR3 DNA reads TGTGCCAGCAGCCAAGGGACAGAGCTTACCTACGAGCAGTACTTC. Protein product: CASSQGTELTYEQYF.

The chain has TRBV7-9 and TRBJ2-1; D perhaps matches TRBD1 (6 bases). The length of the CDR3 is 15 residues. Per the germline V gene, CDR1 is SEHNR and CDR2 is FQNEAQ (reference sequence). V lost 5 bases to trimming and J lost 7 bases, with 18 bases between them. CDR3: CASSPRGVGGNEQFF. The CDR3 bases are TGTGCCAGCAGCCCCCGAGGGGTAGGGGGTAATGAGCAGTTCTTC.

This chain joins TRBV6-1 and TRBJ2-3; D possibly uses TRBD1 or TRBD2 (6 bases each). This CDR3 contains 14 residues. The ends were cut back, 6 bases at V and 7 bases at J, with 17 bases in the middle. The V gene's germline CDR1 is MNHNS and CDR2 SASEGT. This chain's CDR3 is CASRHPGAGNTQYF. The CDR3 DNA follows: TGTGCCAGCAGACACCCGGGGGCGGGAAATACGCAGTATTTT.

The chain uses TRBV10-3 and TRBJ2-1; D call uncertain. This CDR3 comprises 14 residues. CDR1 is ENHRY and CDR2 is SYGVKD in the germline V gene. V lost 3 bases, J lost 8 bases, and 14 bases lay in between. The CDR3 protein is CAISERPYGDEQFF. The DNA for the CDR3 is TGTGCCATCAGTGAAAGACCCTATGGGGATGAGCAGTTCTTC.

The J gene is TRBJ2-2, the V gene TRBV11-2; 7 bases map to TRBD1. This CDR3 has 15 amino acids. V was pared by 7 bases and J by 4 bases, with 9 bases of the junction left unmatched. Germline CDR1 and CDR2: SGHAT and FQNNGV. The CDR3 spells CASTPGTDLTGELFF. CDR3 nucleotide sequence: TGTGCCAGCACCCCCGGGACAGACCTCACCGGGGAGCTGTTTTTT. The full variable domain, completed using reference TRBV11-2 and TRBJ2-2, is EAGVAQSPRYKIIEKRQSVAFWCNPISGHATLYWYQQILGQGPKLLIQFQNNGVVDDSQLPKDRFSAERLKGVDSTLKIQPAKLEDSAVYLCASTPGTDLTGELFFGEGSRLTVL.

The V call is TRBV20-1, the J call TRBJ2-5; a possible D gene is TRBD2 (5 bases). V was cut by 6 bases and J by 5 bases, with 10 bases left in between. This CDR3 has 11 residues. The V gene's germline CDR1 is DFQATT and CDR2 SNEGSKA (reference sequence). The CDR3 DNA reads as TGCAGTGCCCCCAGGAGGGAGACCCAGTACTTC. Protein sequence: CSAPRRETQYF.

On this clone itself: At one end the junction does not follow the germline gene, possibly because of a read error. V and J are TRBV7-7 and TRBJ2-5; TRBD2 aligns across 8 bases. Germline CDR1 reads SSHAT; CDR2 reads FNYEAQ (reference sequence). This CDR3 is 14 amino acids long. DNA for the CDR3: TGTGCTAGCAGTATCGGGGGGGGCGACGAGACCCAGTACTTC. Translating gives CASSIGGGDETQYF.

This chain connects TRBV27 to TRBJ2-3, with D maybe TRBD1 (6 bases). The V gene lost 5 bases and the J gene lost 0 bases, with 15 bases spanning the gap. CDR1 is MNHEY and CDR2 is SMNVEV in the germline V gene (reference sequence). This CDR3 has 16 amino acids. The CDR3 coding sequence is TGTGCCAGCAGTGGGGGCCGGATCCCTAGCACAGATACGCAGTATTTT. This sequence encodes CASSGGRIPSTDTQYF.

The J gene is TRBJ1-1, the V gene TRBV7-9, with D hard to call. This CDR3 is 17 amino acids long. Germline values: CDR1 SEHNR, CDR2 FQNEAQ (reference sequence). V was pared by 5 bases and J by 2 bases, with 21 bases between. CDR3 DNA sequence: TGTGCCAGCAGCCCCACCCAAACTTGGACGGTTAACACTGAAGCTTTCTTT. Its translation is CASSPTQTWTVNTEAFF.

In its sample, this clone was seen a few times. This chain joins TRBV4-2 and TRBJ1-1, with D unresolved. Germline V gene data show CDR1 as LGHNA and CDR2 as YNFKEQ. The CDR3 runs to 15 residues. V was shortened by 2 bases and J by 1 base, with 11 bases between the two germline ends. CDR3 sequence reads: CASSQSLRRNTEAFF. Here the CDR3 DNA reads TGTGCCAGCAGCCAATCTCTACGGCGGAACACTGAAGCTTTCTTT.

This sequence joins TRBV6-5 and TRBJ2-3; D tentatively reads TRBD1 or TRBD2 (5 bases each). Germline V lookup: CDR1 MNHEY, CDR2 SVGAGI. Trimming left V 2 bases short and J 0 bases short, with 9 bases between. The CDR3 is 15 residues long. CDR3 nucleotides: TGTGCCAGCAGTTACGGGGACCCCAGCACAGATACGCAGTATTTT. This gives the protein CASSYGDPSTDTQYF.

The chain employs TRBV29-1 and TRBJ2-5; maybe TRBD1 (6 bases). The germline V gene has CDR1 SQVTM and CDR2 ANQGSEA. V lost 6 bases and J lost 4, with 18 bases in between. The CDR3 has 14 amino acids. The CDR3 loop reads CSVVWGQRGETQYF. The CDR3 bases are TGCAGCGTAGTGTGGGGGCAAAGAGGAGAGACCCAGTACTTC.

Written as DNA, the CDR3 is TGTGCCAGCAGCACACAGACAGGGAGGGAGCAGTACTTC. Protein product: CASSTQTGREQYF. The V call is TRBV7-2, the J call TRBJ2-7, with D possibly matching TRBD1 (7 bases). Per germline, CDR1 SGHTA and CDR2 FQGNSA. There are 13 residues in the CDR3. Deletions cut 5 bases from V and 7 bases from J, with 15 bases between.

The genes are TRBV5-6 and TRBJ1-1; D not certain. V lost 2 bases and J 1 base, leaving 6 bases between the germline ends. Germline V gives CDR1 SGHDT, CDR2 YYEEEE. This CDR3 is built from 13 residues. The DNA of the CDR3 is TGTGCCAGCAGCTTTAATCAGAACACTGAAGCTTTCTTT. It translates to CASSFNQNTEAFF.

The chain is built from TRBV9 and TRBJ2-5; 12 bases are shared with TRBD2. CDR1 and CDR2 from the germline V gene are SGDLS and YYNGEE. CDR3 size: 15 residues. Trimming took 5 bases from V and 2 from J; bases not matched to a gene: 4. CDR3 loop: CASSRTSGAQETQYF. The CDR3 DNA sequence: TGTGCCAGCAGTCGGACTAGCGGGGCGCAAGAGACCCAGTACTTC. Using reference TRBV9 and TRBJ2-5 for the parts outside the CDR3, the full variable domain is DSGVTQTPKHLITATGQRVTLRCSPRSGDLSVYWYQQSLDQGLQFLIQYYNGEERAKGNILERFSAQQFPDLHSELNLSSLELGDSALYFCASSRTSGAQETQYFGPGTRLLVL.

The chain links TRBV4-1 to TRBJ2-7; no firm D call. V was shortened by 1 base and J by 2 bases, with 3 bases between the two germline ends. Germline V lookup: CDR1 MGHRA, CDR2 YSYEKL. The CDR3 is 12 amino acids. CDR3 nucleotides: TGCGCCAGCAGCCAAGTCCCCTACGAGCAGTACTTC. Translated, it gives CASSQVPYEQYF.

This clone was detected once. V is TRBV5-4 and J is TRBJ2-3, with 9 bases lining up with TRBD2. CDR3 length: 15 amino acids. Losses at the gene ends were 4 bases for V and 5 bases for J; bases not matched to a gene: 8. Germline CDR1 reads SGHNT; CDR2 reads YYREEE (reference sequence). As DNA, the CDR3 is TGTGCCAGCAGCACCGGGACTAGCTGGGGAGATACGCAGTATTTT. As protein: CASSTGTSWGDTQYF. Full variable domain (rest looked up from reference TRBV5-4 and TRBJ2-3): ETGVTQSPTHLIKTRGQQVTLRCSSQSGHNTVSWYQQALGQGPQFIFQYYREEENGRGNFPPRFSGLQFPNYSSELNVNALELDDSALYLCASSTGTSWGDTQYFGPGTRLTVL.

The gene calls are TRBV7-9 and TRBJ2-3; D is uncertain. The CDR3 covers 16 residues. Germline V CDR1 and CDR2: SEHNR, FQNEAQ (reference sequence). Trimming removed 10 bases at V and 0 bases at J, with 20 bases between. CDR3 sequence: CAIGDHQRTSTDTQYF. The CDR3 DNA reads TGTGCCATTGGGGATCACCAGCGAACTAGCACAGATACGCAGTATTTT.

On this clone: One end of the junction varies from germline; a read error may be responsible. Here the CDR3 reads CASSLGGLNQPQHF. Here the CDR3 DNA reads TGTGCCAGCAGCTTGGGGGGCCTGAATCAGCCCCAGCATTTT. The J gene is TRBJ1-5, the V gene TRBV5-3; maybe TRBD1 (6 bases). TRBV5-3 is treated as an ORF (open reading frame) with a function not yet certain. There are 14 residues in the CDR3.

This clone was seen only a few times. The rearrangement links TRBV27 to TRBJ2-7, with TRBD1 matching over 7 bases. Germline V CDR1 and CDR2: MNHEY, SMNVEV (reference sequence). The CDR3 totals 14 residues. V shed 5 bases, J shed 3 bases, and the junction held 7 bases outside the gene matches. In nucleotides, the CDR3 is TGTGCCAGCAGTATACAGGGGTTTGTCTACGAGCAGTACTTC. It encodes CASSIQGFVYEQYF.

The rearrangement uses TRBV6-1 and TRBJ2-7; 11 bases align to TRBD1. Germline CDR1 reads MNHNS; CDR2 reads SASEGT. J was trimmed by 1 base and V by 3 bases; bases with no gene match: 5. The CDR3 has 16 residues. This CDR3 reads CASSEEGQGGSYEQYF. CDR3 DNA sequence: TGTGCCAGCAGTGAGGAGGGACAGGGGGGATCCTACGAGCAGTACTTC.

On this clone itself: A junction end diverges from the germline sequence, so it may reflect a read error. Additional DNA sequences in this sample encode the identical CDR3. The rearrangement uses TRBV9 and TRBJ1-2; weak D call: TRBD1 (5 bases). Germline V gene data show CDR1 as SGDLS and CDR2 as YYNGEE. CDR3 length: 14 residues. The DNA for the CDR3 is TGTGCCAGCAGCGTCGAAGGGGCTAACTACGGCTACACCTTC. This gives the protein CASSVEGANYGYTF.

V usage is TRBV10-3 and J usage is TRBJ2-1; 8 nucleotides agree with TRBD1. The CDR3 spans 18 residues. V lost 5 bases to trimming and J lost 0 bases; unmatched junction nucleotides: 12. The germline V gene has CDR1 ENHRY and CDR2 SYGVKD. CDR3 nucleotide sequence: TGTGCCATCAGTACGGTCGATTTGGGACAGGACTCCTACAATGAGCAGTTCTTC. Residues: CAISTVDLGQDSYNEQFF.

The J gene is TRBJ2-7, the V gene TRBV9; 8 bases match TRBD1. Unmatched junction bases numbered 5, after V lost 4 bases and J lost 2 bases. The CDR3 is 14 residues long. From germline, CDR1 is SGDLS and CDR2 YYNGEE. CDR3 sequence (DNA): TGTGCCAGCAGCCCAGCGGACAGGGCCTACGAGCAGTACTTC. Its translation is CASSPADRAYEQYF.